These 27 T cell receptor beta chains were sequenced from one sample in a study of blood T cells in healthy people across ages. Primed by a sample-barcoded 5' primer and a J-beta primer mix, a second PCR proceeded for roughly 6 to 12 cycles. A single record per CDR3 protein comes from TCRdb applying MiXCR to the 5' RACE reads. The data hold about 1.1 million distinct CDR3 sequences, with roughly two fifths observed a single time. Sequencing was performed on blood. These receptors all come from a man aged 18 to 29 in good health.

The chain uses TRBV15 and TRBJ2-1; 12 bases are a match to TRBD2. Germline V gene sequence: CDR1 LNHNV, CDR2 YYDKDF (reference sequence). Losses at the gene ends were 2 bases for V and 10 bases for J; bases not matched to a gene: 6. The CDR3 loop spans 15 amino acids. The CDR3 is CATSRRTSGVYEQFF. The CDR3 DNA sequence: TGTGCCACCAGCAGACGGACTAGCGGGGTCTACGAGCAGTTCTTC.

This clonotype showed up just a few times. The CDR3 loop reads CATSLGVTEAFF. CDR3 bases: TGTGCCACCAGTTTGGGGGTCACTGAAGCTTTCTTT. The chain joins TRBV15 to TRBJ1-1; D possibly corresponds to TRBD1 (5 bases). The CDR3 extends over 12 amino acids. Trimming took 6 bases from V and 4 from J, leaving 9 bases between them. CDR1 is LNHNV, CDR2 YYDKDF, per germline (reference sequence).

The chain combines TRBV7-2 with TRBJ2-6; possible D gene TRBD1, 6 bases. CDR3 length equals 14 residues. CDR1 SGHTA and CDR2 FQGNSA come from the germline V gene. Trimming shortened V by 6 bases and J by 4 bases, and 10 bases separated the two germline ends. The CDR3 sequence: CASRTGFGANVLTF. The CDR3 coding sequence is TGTGCCAGCAGAACAGGGTTCGGGGCCAACGTCCTGACTTTC.

This clonotype was observed a few times. The chain is built from TRBV6-6 and TRBJ2-1, with a possible D match to TRBD1 (5 bases). CDR1 MNHNY and CDR2 SVGAGI come from the germline V gene (reference sequence). The CDR3 extends over 16 amino acids. The ends were cut back, 0 bases at V and 5 bases at J, with 14 bases in the middle. CDR3: CASSYSEPGINNEQFF. CDR3 coding DNA: TGTGCCAGCAGTTACTCGGAGCCAGGGATTAACAATGAGCAGTTCTTC.

CDR3: CASSLGNRGGYGYTF. The DNA for the CDR3 is TGTGCCAGCAGTTTAGGAAACAGGGGGGGCTATGGCTACACCTTC. The V call is TRBV12-3 or TRBV12-4, the J call TRBJ1-2; the match to TRBD1 covers 8 bases. Trimming cost V 1 base and J 4 bases; bases outside gene matches: 5. This CDR3 has 15 residues.

This clonotype was seen more than once but under ten times. The rearrangement links TRBV4-3 to TRBJ1-4; D is possibly TRBD1 (6 bases). Germline V CDR1 and CDR2: LGHNA, YSLEER. This CDR3 has 15 amino acids. Trimming left V 0 bases short and J 4 bases short, with 9 bases between. Here the CDR3 reads CASSQDAGVNEKLFF. CDR3 coding DNA: TGCGCCAGCAGCCAAGACGCAGGGGTTAATGAAAAACTGTTTTTT.

The V and J genes are TRBV28 and TRBJ1-6; tentative D call: TRBD1 (5 bases). V lost 6 bases, J lost 10 bases, and 10 bases lay in between. The CDR3 is 12 residues long. CDR1 is MDHEN, CDR2 SYDVKM, per germline. The CDR3 DNA is TGTGCCAGCAGCAGGGTACGGTCACCCCTCCACTTT. Protein product: CASSRVRSPLHF.

The rearrangement joins TRBV10-3 to TRBJ2-5, with D perhaps matching TRBD1 (6 bases). The V and J ends lost 6 bases and 5 bases respectively, with 10 bases between them. Germline values: CDR1 ENHRY, CDR2 SYGVKD. This CDR3 has 12 amino acids. CDR3 loop: CAIRGTKETQYF. The DNA of the CDR3 is TGTGCCATCAGGGGGACAAAGGAGACCCAGTACTTC.

This clonotype has a count of ten or more. The chain recombines TRBV5-1 with TRBJ1-1; D is unclear. CDR1 is SGHRS, CDR2 YFSETQ, per germline. The CDR3 is 15 amino acids. Between the trimmed V and J ends, which lost 4 bases and 3 bases, there was a span of 16 bases. CDR3 DNA sequence: TGCGCCAGCAGCACCGGATCGGGTAGGGACACTGAAGCTTTCTTT. This encodes CASSTGSGRDTEAFF.

The V call is TRBV11-2, the J call TRBJ2-7; 7 bases map to TRBD1. Germline V CDR1 and CDR2: SGHAT, FQNNGV. CDR3 size: 15 residues. V lost 5 bases, J lost 3 bases, and 10 bases stayed unmatched. The CDR3 here is CASSRPTGTVYEQYF. The DNA of the CDR3 is TGTGCCAGCAGCCGGCCGACAGGGACCGTCTACGAGCAGTACTTC.

This clonotype was observed a handful of times. The chain links TRBV21-1 to TRBJ1-4; the DNA was not used to check the table's D call, TRBD1. TRBV21-1 is a listed pseudogene. The CDR3 consists of 14 residues. The DNA for the CDR3 is TGTGCCAGCAGTCAGGGTCTTATCGGGGAAAAACTGTTTTTT. Translating gives CASSQGLIGEKLFF.

The CDR3 sequence: CASSTRGGYNEQFF. The CDR3 DNA reads as TGTGCCAGCAGTACCCGTGGAGGGTACAATGAGCAGTTCTTC. The chain joins TRBV27 to TRBJ2-1, with a weak D call TRBD2 (6 bases). V was cut by 5 bases and J by 4 bases, with 12 bases left in between. The germline V gene encodes CDR1 MNHEY and CDR2 SMNVEV (reference sequence). The length of the CDR3 is 14 residues.

The chain combines TRBV2 with TRBJ2-7; D perhaps matches TRBD1 (6 bases). The DNA matches TRBJ2-5 better at its end, which makes the J call doubtful. The CDR3 is 13 amino acids. Per germline, CDR1 SNHLY and CDR2 FYNNEI. The CDR3 loop is CASNDRSQETQYF. In DNA form, the CDR3 reads TGTGCCAGCAACGACAGGAGCCAAGAGACCCAGTACTTC.

The gene calls are TRBV28 and TRBJ2-7; the D call may be TRBD1 or TRBD2 (7 bases each). CDR3 length: 14 amino acids. Trimming stripped 5 bases from V and 4 bases from J, with 15 bases between. Looked up from germline, CDR1 is MDHEN and CDR2 is SYDVKM. In DNA form, the CDR3 reads TGTGCCAGCAGTATCACAGGGGAGGGATACGAGCAGTACTTC. This sequence encodes CASSITGEGYEQYF.

This clonotype has just a few counts. V gene TRBV10-3 combines with J gene TRBJ1-2; 7 bases line up with TRBD1. CDR3 length equals 15 residues. J gave up 2 bases and V 6 bases, and 9 bases lay outside the gene matches. Germline V gives CDR1 ENHRY, CDR2 SYGVKD. CDR3 region: CAISTSGQINYGYTF. CDR3 coding DNA: TGTGCCATCAGCACCTCGGGACAGATAAACTATGGCTACACCTTC.

This clonotype turned up a few times. This rearrangement joins TRBV9 to TRBJ2-3; D is unclear. V lost 4 bases to trimming and J lost 1 base, with 16 bases between them. The V gene's germline CDR1 is SGDLS and CDR2 YYNGEE. This CDR3 has 16 amino acids. CDR3 region: CASSPGVSHGTDTQYF. In DNA form, the CDR3 reads TGTGCCAGCAGCCCCGGAGTTTCCCATGGCACAGATACGCAGTATTTT.

With regard to this clonotype: One end of the junction fails to match germline, which may point to a read error. V usage is TRBV5-6 and J usage is TRBJ2-3; maybe TRBD1 (7 bases). There are 15 residues in the CDR3. The V gene's germline CDR1 is SGHDT and CDR2 YYEEEE. CDR3 nucleotides: TGTGCCAGCAGCCGGGGGACAGCTAGCACAGATACGCATTATTTT. It encodes CASSRGTASTDTHYF.

V usage is TRBV6-2 or TRBV6-3 and J usage is TRBJ2-1; D may be TRBD1 (5 bases). The CDR3 covers 14 residues. Germline CDR1 MNHEY, CDR2 SVGEGT. The V and J ends lost 2 bases and 10 bases respectively, with 15 bases between them. The CDR3 bases are TGTGCCAGCAGTTACGGCCAGGGTACCTACGAGCAGTTCTTC. Protein product: CASSYGQGTYEQFF.

The chain joins TRBV12-3 or TRBV12-4 to TRBJ1-3, with TRBD1 as a possible D gene (5 bases). Trimming pared 3 bases from V and 3 bases from J, leaving 15 bases between. The CDR3 sequence is 16 residues long. CDR3 protein: CASSFGGPSSGNTIYF. The CDR3 region has the DNA TGTGCCAGCAGTTTTGGGGGTCCGAGCAGTGGAAACACCATATATTTT.

This rearrangement joins TRBV29-1 to TRBJ1-4, with a weak D call TRBD1 (6 bases). The V gene lost 5 bases and the J gene lost 4 bases, with 11 bases spanning the gap. CDR1 and CDR2 from the germline V gene are SQVTM and ANQGSEA. The CDR3 is made up of 13 amino acids. The CDR3 region is CSVQDSRNEKLFF. CDR3 nucleotide sequence: TGCAGCGTTCAGGACAGCCGTAATGAAAAACTGTTTTTT.

As DNA, the CDR3 is TGTGCCAGCACCAGGTACGACCAAGCCAAAAACATTCAGTACTTC. It yields the protein CASTRYDQAKNIQYF. The J gene is TRBJ2-4, the V gene TRBV9; D not certain. Germline V gene lookup returns CDR1 SGDLS and CDR2 YYNGEE. Trimming stripped 6 bases from V and 0 bases from J, with 13 bases between. There are 15 residues in the CDR3.

V gene TRBV20-1 combines with J gene TRBJ2-7, with 9 bases fitting TRBD2. Germline loops: CDR1 DFQATT, CDR2 SNEGSKA (reference sequence). The CDR3 loop spans 14 amino acids. The V segment lost 5 bases and the J segment 5 bases; nucleotides outside the gene matches: 10. CDR3 sequence: CSALDSGRTHEQYF. The CDR3 DNA is TGCAGTGCTTTGGATAGCGGGAGAACCCACGAGCAGTACTTC.

The chain links TRBV5-1 to TRBJ2-1; D might be TRBD1 (5 bases). CDR1 SGHRS and CDR2 YFSETQ come from the germline V gene. Trimming removed 5 bases at V and 2 bases at J, with 11 bases between. This CDR3 is built from 14 residues. The CDR3: CASRFEDTYNEQFF. The CDR3 DNA reads as TGCGCCAGCAGATTCGAGGACACCTACAATGAGCAGTTCTTC.

Points on this clonotype: Sequence at one end of the junction differs from germline and may be a read error. This rearrangement joins TRBV28 to TRBJ2-4; D is ambiguous. CDR3 length: 12 residues. The germline gives CDR1 MDHEN, CDR2 SYDVKM. The CDR3, as DNA: TGTGCCAGCCAGGAAGCCAAAGACATTCAGTACTTC. Translating it yields CASQEAKDIQYF.

This clonotype came up a few times. This chain links TRBV12-3 or TRBV12-4 with TRBJ2-1; 11 nucleotides match TRBD2. This CDR3 contains 14 residues. The ends lost 5 bases at V and 5 bases at J; junction bases unmatched: 2. The CDR3 reads CASSTGLADNEQFF. The CDR3 bases are TGTGCCAGCAGTACGGGACTAGCGGACAATGAGCAGTTCTTC.

This clonotype occurred a few times. The rearrangement uses TRBV10-3 and TRBJ2-2; TRBD1 might be the D (6 bases). The CDR3 is made up of 15 amino acids. Germline CDR1 is ENHRY and CDR2 is SYGVKD. Trimming stripped 6 bases from V and 0 bases from J, with 11 bases between. The CDR3 DNA follows: TGTGCCATCAGGACCGACAGGTCGAACACCGGGGAGCTGTTTTTT. Amino acid sequence: CAIRTDRSNTGELFF.

This sequence joins TRBV4-3 and TRBJ1-6; D perhaps matches TRBD1 (5 bases). V was trimmed by 1 base and J by 5 bases, leaving 18 bases between them. The germline gives CDR1 LGHNA, CDR2 YSLEER. This CDR3 region has 18 residues. As DNA, the CDR3 is TGCGCCAGCAGCCAAGCCCATGCAGGGCTTACGGATAATTCACCCCTCCACTTT. Encoded protein: CASSQAHAGLTDNSPLHF.